At least ten counts were recorded for the clone carrying this T cell receptor (beta chain). The antigen is not known. In each case, RNA was isolated and then reverse transcribed into cDNA as the sequencing template. The protocol was immunoSEQ multiplex PCR, while the TCRdb copy is restricted to in-frame clones and leaves out a portion. The sample shows some 88,000 clones, around 47% of them seen only once. This sample's treatment: oral pan-JAK inhibitor, 5-10 mg twice daily. Cell sorting on a FACSAria was used to separate CD4+ and CD8+ T cells from the PBMCs. This entry is derived from a study of CD8+ T cells in alopecia areata. Trimming at V came to 4 bases and at J to 4 bases, leaving 15 bases not matched to a gene. The CDR3 totals 17 residues. Germline V gene lookup returns CDR1 SGHAT and CDR2 FQNNGV. Study outcomes and limitations: Across lesional scalp, and particularly alopecia totalis/universalis, clonality surpassed that of normal scalp. Tofacitinib did not eliminate many expanded lesional clones from scalp or blood. Tofacitinib delivered significant drops in scalp clonality and in expanded CD8+ clones among the top 100.

The sequence derives from a human donor with alopecia areata. This chain links TRBV11-2 with TRBJ2-7; 8 bases agree with TRBD1. The sample was CD8+ T cells sorted from blood, taken at week 24, from a patient treated with tofacitinib. The CDR3 DNA reads TGTGCCAGCAGCTACTCCAACGCCCGACAGGGGACATACGAGCAGTACTTC. It is translated as CASSYSNARQGTYEQYF.